This T cell receptor beta chain was captured by sequencing in a study of T-cell memory formation after mild COVID-19. Study context: Most TCR clusters belonged to a single donor.

This clonotype was detected only a few times. No antigen is known for it. Germline V gene lookup returns CDR1 KGHSH and CDR2 LQKENI. The CDR3 length is 14 residues. V lost 0 bases to trimming and J lost 4 bases, with 10 bases between them. Whole-study findings and limits: Whether second-wave clones peaking at day 37 were SARS-CoV-2 specific went unconfirmed. Pre-infection memory already had some responding clones, implying cross-reactive memory joined.

A 5'RACE reaction primed in the constant segment made cDNA libraries of TCR alpha and TCR beta, and these carried sample barcodes and UMIs. One entry per CDR3 protein results from TCRdb running MiXCR on the 5' RACE reads. Among under 400,000 distinct CDR3 sequences, about 21% were seen once, and the ten largest hold approximately 13%. The chain carries TRBV18 and TRBJ2-7, with TRBD1 as a possible D gene (6 bases). The sample taken for sequencing was PBMCs or a T cell subset sorted from them (not recorded which). The source of this sequence is an adult woman who had mild COVID-19 (a few samples of this study predate the infection). Cell type and time point are not known. CDR3 nucleotides: TGTGCCAGCTCACCACCTGGACAGATATACGAGCAGTACTTC. Its protein is CASSPPGQIYEQYF.